Listed here is a single T cell receptor beta chain. Its matching antigen is unknown. Time point specified: week 11, during vaccination. One vaccine dose held 300 ug of mutant IDH1 20-mer peptide and came with topical imiquimod. This CDR3 contains 16 residues. V dropped 9 bases and J dropped 3; count of bases not matched to a gene: 13. The germline CDR1 and CDR2 sequences are SGHNT and YYREEE (reference sequence). The data stem from a study of a mutant IDH1 vaccine in newly diagnosed glioma. Method: immunoSEQ multiplex PCR; TCRdb's copy keeps in-frame clones and lacks some. This sample carries 120,000 or so clones, over 75% of them seen once, and the ten largest clones take 4.5% to 6%.

The source of this sequence is a man aged 35 to 55 with glioma. The rearrangement uses TRBV5-4 and TRBJ2-5; 11 bases agree with TRBD2. Specimen: PBMCs, collected from a glioma patient whose treatment included an IDH1 peptide vaccine. CDR3 in DNA: TGTGCCACTTCAGTTGGTAGCGGGAGGGCCGAAGAGACCCAGTACTTC. It yields the protein CATSVGSGRAEETQYF.